The sample holds a few counts of the clone carrying this T cell receptor beta chain. The target antigen is unknown. The same CDR3 also results from other DNA sequences found in this sample. The sample belongs to a study of T cell responses to AZD1222 COVID-19 vaccine. Notes on the study in general: Clonal diversity was possibly underestimated, and white British individuals and females predominated among donors. The study found Spike-specific TCR breadth and depth rose after two AZD1222 doses. Just six people given AZD1222 tested seropositive at baseline. Spike-spanning, vaccine-associated CD4 TCRs were dominant at 160-218 and 743-854.

V gave up 3 bases and J gave up 0 bases, with 9 bases separating them. Germline-derived CDR1 and CDR2 are MDHEN and SYDVKM. The CDR3 is made up of 15 amino acids. Clones were read by immunoSEQ multiplex PCR, and TCRdb kept only the in-frame ones, dropping some. Altogether around 65,000 clones are present, roughly 80% being singletons, with the ten largest covering over 11%. The genes are TRBV28 and TRBJ1-3, with D unresolved. This receptor was taken from an adult in good health. The starting material was peripheral blood, obtained on day 0 of AZD1222 vaccination. CDR3 sequence reads: CASSFPIHSGNTIYF. Written as DNA, the CDR3 is TGTGCCAGCAGTTTCCCGATTCACTCTGGAAACACCATATATTTT.